This TCR beta chain was observed in a study of CD8+CD57+ T cells in acquired aplastic anemia. Study summary: Sorted CD4+ and CD8+ cells gave an average of approximately 3.1 ug of DNA. Healthy donors averaged about 9.8 million reads for CD4+ cells. The study's findings and limits: Patients were compared with controls for CD8+ Simpson's diversity, and no significant difference emerged.

The CDR3 contains 15 residues. The V segment lost 5 bases and the J segment 3 bases; nucleotides outside the gene matches: 8. Germline loops: CDR1 MNHNS, CDR2 SASEGT. Profiling of TCR beta VDJ combinations and CDR3 sequences used genomic DNA as template. TCRdb reanalysed the reads using MiXCR and keeps one entry per CDR3 protein. This sample has about 48,000 distinct CDR3 sequences, with 70% to 80% found just once. This clonotype occurred many times. Antigen: not known. Material: sorted CD4+, CD8+, or CD8+CD57+ T cells (not recorded which) from PBMCs. The receptor was isolated from a human donor in good health, serving as a control. The chain has TRBV6-1 and TRBJ1-2, with TRBD1 identical over 8 bases. CDR3 nucleotides: TGTGCCAGCAGTACCAGCACGGGACAGGACTATGGCTACACCTTC. Its protein is CASSTSTGQDYGYTF.